This T cell receptor (beta chain) was identified in a study of CD8+ T cells in alopecia areata. RNA was extracted and reverse transcribed into cDNA as the sequencing template. Libraries were prepared by immunoSEQ multiplex PCR; TCRdb keeps only in-frame clonotypes and omits some of them. The data show about 180,000 clones, 50% to 70% seen once. The sample here was CD4+ T cells sorted from blood, taken at week 0. The receptor comes from a human donor with alopecia areata.

CDR3 coding DNA: TGCAGTGCTCCTGAGAACACTGAAGCTTTCTTT. Its protein product is CSAPENTEAFF. The genes are TRBV20-1 and TRBJ1-1; D unresolved. Trimming took off 5 bases at V and 1 base at J, with 5 bases between the two ends. The CDR3 runs 11 residues. CDR1 is DFQATT, CDR2 SNEGSKA, per germline (reference sequence).